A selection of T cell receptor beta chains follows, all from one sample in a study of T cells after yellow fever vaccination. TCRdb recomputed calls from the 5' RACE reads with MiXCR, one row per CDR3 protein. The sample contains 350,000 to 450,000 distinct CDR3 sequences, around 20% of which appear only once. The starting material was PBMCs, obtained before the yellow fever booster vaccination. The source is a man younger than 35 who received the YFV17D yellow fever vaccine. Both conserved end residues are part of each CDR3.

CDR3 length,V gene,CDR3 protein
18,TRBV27,CASSASSSGGGRYNEQFF
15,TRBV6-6,CASIRGLVANNEQFF
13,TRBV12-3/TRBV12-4,CASSVTGSYGYTF
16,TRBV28,CASSFLRWDKGTEAFF
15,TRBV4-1,CASSQALQGTGELFF
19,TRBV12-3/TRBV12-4,CASTQHRRGTSGSTDTQYF
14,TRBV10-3,CAISASPSYNEQFF
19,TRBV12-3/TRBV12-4,CASSPAGPRGPSGANVLTF
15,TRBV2,CASRVLAGTTDTQYF
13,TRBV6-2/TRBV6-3,CASSYWQTDIQYF
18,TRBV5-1,CASRSSGTGPSGANVLTF
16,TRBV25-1,CASSVSRDTPYNEQFF
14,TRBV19,CASSSAPRGNIQYF
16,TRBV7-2,CASSSSFRARNTEAFF
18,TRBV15,CATSSQGSSQFFTGELFF
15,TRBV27,CASSVHGGPGQPQHF
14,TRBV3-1,CASSQPRTGHGYTF
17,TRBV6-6,CASRAGSPSSGANVLTF
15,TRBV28,CASSLPGQGPGELFF
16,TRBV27,CASSSGGGQGKETQYF
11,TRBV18,CASSAHYEQYF
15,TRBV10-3,CAIGPVGGAGTEAFF
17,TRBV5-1,CASSRLTGQISTDTQYF
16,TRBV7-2,CASSGMTWAGANVLTF
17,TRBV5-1,CASSRDGGKFMNTEAFF
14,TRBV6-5,CASSRTSTSGTQYF
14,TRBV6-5,CASSTTGGPETQYF
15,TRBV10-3,CAIRLAGASTDTQYF
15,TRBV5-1,CASSTDPGQDYGYTF
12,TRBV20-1,CSADHTSGGYTF
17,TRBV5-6,CASSRGSGGAFVYGYTF
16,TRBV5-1,CASSLAGAVNTGELFF
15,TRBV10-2,CAILPTGGSTGELFF
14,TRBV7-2,CASGGVGVYNEQFF
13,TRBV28,CASSLRGNEKLFF
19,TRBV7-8,CASSSRTSGGPGAKNIQYF
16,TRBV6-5,CASSYPVPGQGGKLFF
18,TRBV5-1,CASSLARSSRGSAGELFF
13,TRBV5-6,CASSFGFSQPQHF